The clone carrying this T cell receptor (beta chain) came up a few times. Its antigen is unknown. This sample is drawn from a study of cytomegalovirus exposure and HLA in healthy donors. Across the study: The Caucasian-associated ancestry cluster held 80% to 90% of more than 350 genotyped donors.

The PCR employed 60 Vbeta primers together with 13 Jbeta primers. The data were produced by immunoSEQ multiplex PCR, yet TCRdb's version contains in-frame clones alone and is incomplete. The sample contains about 120,000 clones, about 10% of which appear only once. Study-level points and caveats: Later, TCR association rates were found to vary by HLA locus, highest for DRB1 and lowest for HLA-C.

Trimming pared 4 bases from V and 1 base from J, leaving 5 bases between. The CDR3 length is 13 residues. The germline V gene has CDR1 MNHNY and CDR2 SVGAGI (reference sequence). The gene calls are TRBV6-6 and TRBJ2-1; D unclear. This TCR was sampled from a woman aged 18-35 years in good health and CMV-seropositive. Sequenced material: PBMCs. The DNA for the CDR3 is TGTGCCAGCAGTTCCGGGTCCTACAATGAGCAGTTCTTC. The encoded protein is CASSSGSYNEQFF.